The 25 T cell receptor beta chains below all came from one sample that was sequenced in a study of beta chain features in type 1 diabetes. Overall study findings and caveats: There was a moderate but significant shortening of TCRB CDR3s in all four CD4+ subsets of Type 1 diabetes patients.

The isolated RNA, all of it, was reverse transcribed, so expressed TCRB transcripts were what got sequenced. Libraries were prepared by immunoSEQ multiplex PCR; TCRdb keeps only in-frame clonotypes and omits some of them. The sample lists 300,000 to 400,000 clones, around 10% occurring once. For these TCRs, the target antigens are not known. Sequenced sample: central memory CD4+ T cells from blood. The receptors come from a young man with type 1 diabetes.

Only a few counts were recorded for this clone. This rearrangement joins TRBV7-9 to TRBJ1-5, with D possibly TRBD1 on 5 matching bases. The CDR3 is 15 residues long. Trimming took off 5 bases at V and 5 bases at J, with 16 bases between the two ends. Germline V lookup: CDR1 SEHNR, CDR2 FQNEAQ (reference sequence). This CDR3 reads CASSPGPDRHQPQHF. The CDR3 DNA reads as TGTGCCAGCAGCCCAGGGCCCGACAGACATCAGCCCCAGCATTTT.

Only a few counts were recorded for this clone. The V and J genes are TRBV7-2 and TRBJ1-1; D uncertain. The CDR3 is 13 amino acids. Per germline, CDR1 SGHTA and CDR2 FQGNSA. Deletions cut 6 bases from V and 5 bases from J, with 13 bases between. The CDR3 DNA is TGTGCCAGCAGTACCGCCCAACAGACTGAAGCTTTCTTT. Its protein is CASSTAQQTEAFF.

The rearrangement joins TRBV7-9 to TRBJ2-7, with D unresolved. Germline values: CDR1 SEHNR, CDR2 FQNEAQ (reference sequence). The V and J ends lost 5 bases and 4 bases respectively, with 18 bases between them. The CDR3 is 15 amino acids. The CDR3 region is CASSTQGIQFYEQYF. CDR3 in DNA: TGTGCCAGCAGCACCCAAGGGATCCAATTTTACGAGCAGTACTTC.

This rearrangement joins TRBV28 to TRBJ1-1; D is undetermined. The CDR3 contains 13 residues. CDR1 and CDR2 (germline): MDHEN, SYDVKM. V was trimmed by 4 bases and J by 0 bases, leaving 6 bases between them. The CDR3 coding sequence is TGTGCCAGCAGTTCCGCAGTGAACACTGAAGCTTTCTTT. Encoded protein: CASSSAVNTEAFF.

This clone occurred many times. The same CDR3 can be traced to other DNA sequences in this sample. The chain links TRBV7-9 to TRBJ2-7, with D tentatively TRBD2 (5 bases). The germline gives CDR1 SEHNR, CDR2 FQNEAQ (reference sequence). The CDR3 runs to 12 residues. Trimming removed 5 bases at V and 2 bases at J, with 7 bases between. The CDR3 DNA sequence: TGTGCCAGCAGCCCCGGGACCTACGAGCAGTACTTC. This translates into CASSPGTYEQYF.

V gene TRBV7-2 combines with J gene TRBJ1-2; D remains unclear. The CDR3 runs 13 residues. Germline CDR1 is SGHTA and CDR2 is FQGNSA. V dropped 3 bases and J dropped 2 bases, with 7 bases sitting between them. The CDR3 here is CASSFPFNYGYTF. The CDR3 DNA is TGTGCCAGCAGCTTCCCCTTCAACTATGGCTACACCTTC.

This clone was seen repeatedly, ten times or more. The chain recombines TRBV2 with TRBJ2-2, with a weak D call TRBD2 (6 bases). V was trimmed by 6 bases and J by 5 bases, leaving 13 bases between them. Germline CDR1 reads SNHLY; CDR2 reads FYNNEI. CDR3 length equals 14 residues. CDR3 bases: TGTGCCAGCAGAAGACTAGTAGGGACCGGGGAGCTGTTTTTT. Its protein is CASRRLVGTGELFF. The whole variable domain, remainder taken from reference TRBV2 and TRBJ2-2, is EPEVTQTPSHQVTQMGQEVILRCVPISNHLYFYWYRQILGQKVEFLVSFYNNEISEKSEIFDDQFSVERPDGSNFTLKIRSTKLEDSAMYFCASRRLVGTGELFFGEGSRLTVL.

In this sample, this clone turned up many times. The DNA of the CDR3 is TGTGCCAGCTCACCCCCGACAGTTCCTGGAAACACCATATATTTT. Translated, it gives CASSPPTVPGNTIYF. The rearrangement links TRBV18 to TRBJ1-3; D may be TRBD1 (5 bases). This CDR3 contains 15 residues. Germline V gene lookup returns CDR1 KGHSH and CDR2 LQKENI. The V and J ends lost 3 bases and 2 bases respectively, with 11 bases between them.

The V and J genes are TRBV9 and TRBJ1-5, with D maybe TRBD1 (6 bases). The CDR3 has 14 amino acids. Trimming took off 0 bases at V and 5 bases at J, with 9 bases between the two ends. Germline lookup yields CDR1 SGDLS and CDR2 YYNGEE. The CDR3 region has the DNA TGTGCCAGCAGCGTAGGAGGGGGGTATCAGCCCCAGCATTTT. This sequence encodes CASSVGGGYQPQHF.

In its sample, this clone was seen many times. The chain combines TRBV16 with TRBJ1-4; D gene ambiguous. The V end lost 0 bases, the J end lost 7 bases, and 12 bases lay between the germline ends. The CDR3 is made up of 15 amino acids. Germline values: CDR1 KGHSY, CDR2 FQNENV. The CDR3 region is CASSQSRVLLEKLFF. CDR3 DNA sequence: TGTGCCAGCAGCCAATCGAGAGTCCTTCTTGAAAAACTGTTTTTT. The full variable domain, in which reference TRBV16 and TRBJ1-4 provide the parts outside the CDR3, is GEEVAQTPKHLVRGEGQKAKLYCAPIKGHSYVFWYQQVLKNEFKFLISFQNENVFDETGMPKERFSAKCLPNSPCSLEIQATKLEDSAVYFCASSQSRVLLEKLFFGSGTQLSVL.

This clone came up a few times. This sequence joins TRBV25-1 and TRBJ1-2; D possibly corresponds to TRBD1 (5 bases). V lost 8 bases, J lost 0 bases, and 16 bases lay in between. CDR1 is MGHDK and CDR2 is SYGVNS in the germline V gene. The CDR3 loop spans 15 amino acids. CDR3 region: CASSDRDAANYGYTF. CDR3 DNA: TGTGCCAGCTCTGATCGGGACGCGGCTAACTATGGCTACACCTTC.

The chain joins TRBV6-5 to TRBJ1-6; D ambiguous. The germline CDR1 and CDR2 sequences are MNHEY and SVGAGI. The CDR3 runs 13 residues. The V end lost 9 bases, the J end lost 0 bases, and 6 bases lay between the germline ends. The CDR3 DNA sequence: TGTGCCAGTGGAAGCTCCTATAATTCACCCCTCCACTTT. It yields the protein CASGSSYNSPLHF.

There are many counts of this clone. The V call is TRBV13, the J call TRBJ2-7; 7 nucleotides align to TRBD1. CDR1 and CDR2 from the germline V gene are PRHDT and FYEKMQ (reference sequence). The CDR3 loop spans 14 amino acids. The V segment lost 3 bases and the J segment 2 bases; nucleotides outside the gene matches: 4. The CDR3 DNA is TGTGCCAGCAGCTTGACAGGGCGCGCCTACGAGCAGTACTTC. It specifies CASSLTGRAYEQYF.

The chain carries TRBV28 and TRBJ2-7, with a weak D call TRBD1 (7 bases). CDR3 length: 15 amino acids. Trimming pared 4 bases from V and 2 bases from J, leaving 15 bases between. Germline V CDR1 and CDR2: MDHEN, SYDVKM. This chain's CDR3 is CASSSRQGGTYEQYF. In DNA form, the CDR3 reads TGTGCCAGCAGTTCAAGACAGGGAGGAACCTACGAGCAGTACTTC.

A few counts support this clone. V usage is TRBV7-2 and J usage is TRBJ2-7; the match to TRBD1 covers 11 bases. CDR3 length equals 14 residues. J gave up 6 bases and V 3 bases, and 4 bases lay outside the gene matches. CDR1 SGHTA and CDR2 FQGNSA come from the germline V gene. The CDR3 region has the DNA TGTGCCAGCAGCTTGGACAGGGGGCGCCCCGAGCAGTACTTC. It yields the protein CASSLDRGRPEQYF.

This clone was counted a few times. This rearrangement joins TRBV14 to TRBJ1-5; possible D gene TRBD1, 5 bases. Trimming removed 2 bases at V and 4 bases at J, with 6 bases between. Per the germline V gene, CDR1 is SGHDN and CDR2 is FVKESK. The CDR3 totals 13 residues. The CDR3 DNA sequence: TGTGCCAGCAGCCAACAGGGAAATCAGCCCCAGCATTTT. This translates into CASSQQGNQPQHF.

This clone was found a few times. This sequence joins TRBV28 and TRBJ1-5; D possibly corresponds to TRBD1 (6 bases). Germline CDR1 is MDHEN and CDR2 is SYDVKM. V was clipped by 5 bases and J by 2 bases, with 16 bases between them. CDR3 length: 16 amino acids. The CDR3: CASSLLTDSRNQPQHF. Written as DNA, the CDR3 is TGTGCCAGCAGTCTCCTCACGGACAGTCGCAATCAGCCCCAGCATTTT. Supplemented by reference TRBV28 and TRBJ1-5, the full variable domain reads DVKVTQSSRYLVKRTGEKVFLECVQDMDHENMFWYRQDPGLGLRLIYFSYDVKMKEKGDIPEGYSVSREKKERFSLILESASTNQTSMYLCASSLLTDSRNQPQHFGDGTRLSIL.

This clone has more than one count but fewer than ten. The chain carries TRBV6-1 and TRBJ1-5; tentatively, D is TRBD1 (6 bases). The germline V and J ends were trimmed by 2 bases and 3 bases, with 8 bases remaining between them. Looked up from germline, CDR1 is MNHNS and CDR2 is SASEGT. This CDR3 is built from 14 residues. In DNA, the CDR3 is TGTGCCAGCAGTGAACAGGGGATCAATCAGCCCCAGCATTTT. This gives the protein CASSEQGINQPQHF.

The V and J genes are TRBV7-2 and TRBJ2-7; D assignment may be TRBD1 or TRBD2 (6 bases each). Germline V gene data show CDR1 as SGHTA and CDR2 as FQGNSA. This CDR3 contains 12 residues. Trimming left V 5 bases short and J 6 bases short, with 11 bases between. This CDR3 reads CASSAGQTEQYF. Written as DNA, the CDR3 is TGTGCCAGCAGCGCGGGACAAACCGAGCAGTACTTC.

The table lists this clone with many counts. V gene TRBV7-2 combines with J gene TRBJ2-4, with 8 bases that match TRBD1. In germline, CDR1 is SGHTA, CDR2 FQGNSA. V shed 3 bases, J shed 7 bases, and the junction held 5 bases outside the gene matches. CDR3 length: 14 amino acids. The CDR3 DNA sequence: TGTGCCAGCAGCTTCGACAGGGGCCGGAACATTCAGTACTTC. It encodes CASSFDRGRNIQYF.

This sequence joins TRBV6-5 and TRBJ2-3; TRBD2 agrees at 7 bases. The CDR3 runs to 15 residues. Germline trimming cut 6 bases from V and 3 bases from J; bases unmatched to any gene: 9. Germline CDR1 reads MNHEY; CDR2 reads SVGAGI. The CDR3 DNA is TGTGCCAGCAGCCGAGGAAGCGGGACGACAGATACGCAGTATTTT. It yields the protein CASSRGSGTTDTQYF.

This clone was counted at least ten times. V gene TRBV4-1 combines with J gene TRBJ2-2, with D perhaps given as TRBD1 or TRBD2 (5 bases each). The CDR3 is 13 residues long. CDR1 and CDR2 (germline): MGHRA, YSYEKL. V was cut by 4 bases and J by 10 bases, with 13 bases left in between. CDR3 bases: TGCGCCAGCAGCCCGGGACCGACGTTGGAGCTGTTTTTT. Protein: CASSPGPTLELFF.

This clone has just a few counts. The V call is TRBV6-5, the J call TRBJ2-5, with D possibly being TRBD1 (6 bases). The CDR3 contains 14 residues. V was trimmed by 5 bases and J by 5 bases, leaving 15 bases between them. Germline V gene lookup returns CDR1 MNHEY and CDR2 SVGAGI. DNA for the CDR3: TGTGCCAGCAGTAGCCTAGCAGACAGGGAGACCCAGTACTTC. Protein: CASSSLADRETQYF.

The rearrangement joins TRBV29-1 to TRBJ2-5; D possibly corresponds to TRBD1 (6 bases). The germline V and J ends were trimmed by 2 bases and 7 bases, with 14 bases remaining between them. Germline V gene sequence: CDR1 SQVTM, CDR2 ANQGSEA. The CDR3 contains 13 residues. CDR3 amino acids: CSVESTGKGTQYF. CDR3 sequence (DNA): TGCAGCGTTGAATCCACAGGGAAGGGGACCCAGTACTTC.

CDR3 nucleotides: TGTGCCACAGCGGGACCGACAGGGGGCACAGATACGCAGTATTTT. The encoded protein is CATAGPTGGTDTQYF. The V gene is TRBV19, the J gene TRBJ2-3, with D maybe TRBD1 (8 bases). Trimming shortened V by 10 bases and J by 1 base, and 18 bases separated the two germline ends. From germline, CDR1 is LNHDA and CDR2 SQIVND (reference sequence). The CDR3 extends over 15 amino acids.